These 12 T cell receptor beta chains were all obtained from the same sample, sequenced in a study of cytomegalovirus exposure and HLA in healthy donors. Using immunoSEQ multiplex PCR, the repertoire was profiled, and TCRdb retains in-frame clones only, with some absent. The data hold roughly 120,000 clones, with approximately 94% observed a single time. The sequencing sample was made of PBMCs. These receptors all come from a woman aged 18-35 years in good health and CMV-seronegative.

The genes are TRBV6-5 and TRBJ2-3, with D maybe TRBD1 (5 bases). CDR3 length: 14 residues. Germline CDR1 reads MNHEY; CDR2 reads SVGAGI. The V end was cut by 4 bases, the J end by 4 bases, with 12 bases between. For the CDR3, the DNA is TGTGCCAGCAGTTTTCCAGGGCTCCCAGATACGCAGTATTTT. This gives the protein CASSFPGLPDTQYF.

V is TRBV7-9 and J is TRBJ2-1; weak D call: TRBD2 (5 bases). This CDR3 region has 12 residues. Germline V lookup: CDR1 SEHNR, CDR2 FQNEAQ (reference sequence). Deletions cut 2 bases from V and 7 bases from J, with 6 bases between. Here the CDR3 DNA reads TGTGCCAGCAGCTTACGGGAAAATGAGCAGTTCTTC. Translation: CASSLRENEQFF.

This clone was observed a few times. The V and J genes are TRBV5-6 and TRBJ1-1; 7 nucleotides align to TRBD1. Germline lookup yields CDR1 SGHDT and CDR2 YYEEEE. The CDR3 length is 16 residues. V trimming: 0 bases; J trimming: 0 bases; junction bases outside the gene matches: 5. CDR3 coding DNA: TGTGCCAGCAGCTTGGCGAGGGGGCTAATGAACACTGAAGCTTTCTTT. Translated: CASSLARGLMNTEAFF. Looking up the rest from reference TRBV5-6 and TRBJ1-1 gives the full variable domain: DAGVTQSPTHLIKTRGQQVTLRCSPKSGHDTVSWYQQALGQGPQFIFQYYEEEERQRGNFPDRFSGHQFPNYSSELNVNALLLGDSALYLCASSLARGLMNTEAFFGQGTRLTVV.

CDR3: CSVDLPGGAGAFF. The CDR3 nucleotides are TGCAGCGTTGATCTCCCCGGGGGGGCGGGTGCTTTCTTT. The rearrangement links TRBV29-1 to TRBJ1-1, with D possibly matching TRBD1 (6 bases). From germline, CDR1 is SQVTM and CDR2 ANQGSEA. Deletions cut 3 bases from V and 11 bases from J, with 19 bases between. The CDR3 contains 13 residues.

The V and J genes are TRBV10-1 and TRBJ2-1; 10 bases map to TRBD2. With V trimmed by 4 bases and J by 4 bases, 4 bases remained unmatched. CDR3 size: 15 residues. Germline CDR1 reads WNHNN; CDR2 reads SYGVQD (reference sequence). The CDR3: CASSARTSGYNEQFF. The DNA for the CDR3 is TGCGCCAGCAGTGCCCGGACTAGCGGATACAATGAGCAGTTCTTC.

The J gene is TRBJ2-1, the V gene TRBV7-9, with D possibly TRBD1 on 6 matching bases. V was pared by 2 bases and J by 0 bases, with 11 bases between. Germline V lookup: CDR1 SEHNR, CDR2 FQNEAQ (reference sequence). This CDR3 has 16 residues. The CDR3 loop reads CASSLTTGSSYNEQFF. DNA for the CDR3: TGTGCCAGCAGCTTAACTACAGGGAGCTCCTACAATGAGCAGTTCTTC. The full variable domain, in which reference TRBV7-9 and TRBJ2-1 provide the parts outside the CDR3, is DTGVSQNPRHKITKRGQNVTFRCDPISEHNRLYWYRQTLGQGPEFLTYFQNEAQLEKSRLLSDRFSAERPKGSFSTLEIQRTEQGDSAMYLCASSLTTGSSYNEQFFGPGTRLTVL.

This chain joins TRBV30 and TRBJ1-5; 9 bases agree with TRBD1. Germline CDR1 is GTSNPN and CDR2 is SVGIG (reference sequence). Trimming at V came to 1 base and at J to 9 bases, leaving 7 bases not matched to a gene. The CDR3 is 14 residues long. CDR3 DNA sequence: TGTGCCTGGAGTGCTGGGACAGGGCGGACGCCCCAGCATTTT. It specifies CAWSAGTGRTPQHF.

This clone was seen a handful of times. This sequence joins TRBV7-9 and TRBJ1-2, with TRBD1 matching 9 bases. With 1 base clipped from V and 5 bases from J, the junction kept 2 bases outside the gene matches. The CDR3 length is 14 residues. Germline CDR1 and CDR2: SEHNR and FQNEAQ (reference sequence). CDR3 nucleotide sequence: TGTGCCAGCAGCTTAGGGACAGGGGCTTATGGCTACACCTTC. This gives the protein CASSLGTGAYGYTF. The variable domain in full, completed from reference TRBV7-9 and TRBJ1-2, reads DTGVSQNPRHKITKRGQNVTFRCDPISEHNRLYWYRQTLGQGPEFLTYFQNEAQLEKSRLLSDRFSAERPKGSFSTLEIQRTEQGDSAMYLCASSLGTGAYGYTFGSGTRLTVV.

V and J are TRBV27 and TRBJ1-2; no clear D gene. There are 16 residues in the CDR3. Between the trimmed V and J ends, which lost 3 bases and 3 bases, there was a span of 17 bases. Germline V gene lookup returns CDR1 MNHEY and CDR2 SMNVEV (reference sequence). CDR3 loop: CASSFIPLSTYYGYTF. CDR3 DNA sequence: TGTGCCAGCAGTTTTATCCCCCTCTCTACCTACTATGGCTACACCTTC.

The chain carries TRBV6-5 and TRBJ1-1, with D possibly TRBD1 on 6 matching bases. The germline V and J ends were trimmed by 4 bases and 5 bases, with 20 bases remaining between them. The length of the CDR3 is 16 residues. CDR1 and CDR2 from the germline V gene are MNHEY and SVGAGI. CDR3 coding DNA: TGTGCCAGCAGTTTCCCTTACCCAGGGGTTGAGACTGAAGCTTTCTTT. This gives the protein CASSFPYPGVETEAFF.

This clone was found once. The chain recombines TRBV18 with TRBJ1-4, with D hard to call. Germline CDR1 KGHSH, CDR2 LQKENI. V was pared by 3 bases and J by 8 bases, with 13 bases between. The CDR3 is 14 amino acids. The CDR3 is CASSPTSPQEKLFF. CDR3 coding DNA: TGTGCCAGCTCACCGACATCCCCCCAAGAAAAACTGTTTTTT.

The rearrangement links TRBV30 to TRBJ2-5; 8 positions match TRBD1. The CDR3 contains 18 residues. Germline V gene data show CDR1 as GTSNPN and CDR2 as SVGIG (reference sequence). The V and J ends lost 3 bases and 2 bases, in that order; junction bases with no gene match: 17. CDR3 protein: CAWRSTGTGTGLQETQYF. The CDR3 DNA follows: TGTGCCTGGAGATCCACAGGAACGGGGACAGGACTACAAGAGACCCAGTACTTC.